This T cell receptor (beta chain) is from a study of T cells expressing NK-cell markers. Study background: There were seven HCMV-seropositive donors and one seronegative donor among the eight sequenced.

Synthesis of TCR beta cDNA relied on 5'RACE template switching carrying UMIs. TCRdb reanalyzed the 5' RACE reads, giving one entry per CDR3 protein sequence and no DNA. Its table lists 500,000 to 700,000 distinct CDR3 sequences. Germline values: CDR1 MDHEN, CDR2 SYDVKM. The CDR3 is 16 residues long. Sequenced sample: blood T cells: a sorted CD56 or NKG2C T cell subset, CD4+ or CD8+ T cells, or bulk PBMC T cells (not recorded which). The receptor's source is a man younger than 35 in good health. The chain recombines TRBV28 with TRBJ2-5. CDR3 protein: CASSFGAGLVQETQYF.